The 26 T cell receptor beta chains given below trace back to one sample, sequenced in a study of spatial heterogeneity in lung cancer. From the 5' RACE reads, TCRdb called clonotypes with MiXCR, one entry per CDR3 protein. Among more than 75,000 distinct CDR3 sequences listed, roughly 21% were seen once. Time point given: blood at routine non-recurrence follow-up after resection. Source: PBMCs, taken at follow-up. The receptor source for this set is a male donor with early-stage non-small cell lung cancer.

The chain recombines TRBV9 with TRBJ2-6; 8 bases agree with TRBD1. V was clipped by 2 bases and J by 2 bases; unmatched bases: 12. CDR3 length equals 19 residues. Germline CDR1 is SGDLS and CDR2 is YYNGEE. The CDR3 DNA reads TGTGCCAGCAGCGTCTACCCGACAGGGGTGGGCACTGGGGCCAACGTCCTGACTTTC. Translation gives CASSVYPTGVGTGANVLTF.

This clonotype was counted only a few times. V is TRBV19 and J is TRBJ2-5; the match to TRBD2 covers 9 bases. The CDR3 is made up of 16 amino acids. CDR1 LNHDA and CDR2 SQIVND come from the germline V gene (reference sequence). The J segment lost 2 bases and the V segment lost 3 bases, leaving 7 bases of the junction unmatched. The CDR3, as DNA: TGTGCCAGTAGTATCCGGGCTAGCGGGGCGCAAGAGACCCAGTACTTC. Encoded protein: CASSIRASGAQETQYF.

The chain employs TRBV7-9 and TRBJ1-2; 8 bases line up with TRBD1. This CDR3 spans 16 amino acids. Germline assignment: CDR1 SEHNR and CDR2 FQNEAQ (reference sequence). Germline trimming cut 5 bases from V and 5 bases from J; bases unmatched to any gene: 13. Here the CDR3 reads CASSHPAAGGGYGYTF. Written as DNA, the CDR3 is TGTGCCAGCAGCCACCCTGCGGCAGGGGGCGGGTATGGCTACACCTTC.

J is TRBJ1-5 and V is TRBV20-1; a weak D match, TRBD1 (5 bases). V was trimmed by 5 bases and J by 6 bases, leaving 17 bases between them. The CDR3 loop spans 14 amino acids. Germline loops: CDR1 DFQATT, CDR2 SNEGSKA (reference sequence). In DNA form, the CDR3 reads TGCAGTGCTTCGGGACGTTCAAGGAGTCAGCCCCAGCATTTT. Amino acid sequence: CSASGRSRSQPQHF.

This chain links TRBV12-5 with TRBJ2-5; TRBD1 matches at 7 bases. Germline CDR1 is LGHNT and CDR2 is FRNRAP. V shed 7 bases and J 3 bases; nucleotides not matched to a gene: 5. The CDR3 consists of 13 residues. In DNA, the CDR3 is TGTGCTAGTGCGGGACAGTTTGAAGAGACCCAGTACTTC. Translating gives CASAGQFEETQYF.

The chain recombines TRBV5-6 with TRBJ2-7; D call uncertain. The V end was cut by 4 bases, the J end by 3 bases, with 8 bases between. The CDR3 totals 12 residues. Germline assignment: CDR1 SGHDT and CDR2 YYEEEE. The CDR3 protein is CASSRTFYEQYF. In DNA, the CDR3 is TGTGCCAGCAGCCGGACCTTCTACGAGCAGTACTTC.

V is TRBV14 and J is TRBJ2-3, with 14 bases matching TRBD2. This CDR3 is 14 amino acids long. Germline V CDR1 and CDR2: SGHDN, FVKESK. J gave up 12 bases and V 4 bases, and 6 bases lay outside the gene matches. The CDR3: CASSLTSGGAGQYF. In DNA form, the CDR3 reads TGTGCCAGCAGCCTGACTAGCGGGGGGGCCGGTCAGTATTTT.

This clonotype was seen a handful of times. The DNA for the CDR3 is TGTGCCAGCAGCTACCGACAGGACACCGGGGAGCTGTTTTTT. This encodes CASSYRQDTGELFF. The rearrangement links TRBV7-9 to TRBJ2-2; D may be TRBD1 (6 bases). This CDR3 region has 14 residues. CDR1 is SEHNR, CDR2 FQNEAQ, per germline (reference sequence). V lost 4 bases to trimming and J lost 3 bases, with 9 bases between them.

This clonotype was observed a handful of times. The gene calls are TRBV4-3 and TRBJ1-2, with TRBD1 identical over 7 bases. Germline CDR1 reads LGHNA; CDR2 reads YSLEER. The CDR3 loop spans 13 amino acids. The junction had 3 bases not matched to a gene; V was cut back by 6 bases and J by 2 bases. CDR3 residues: CASRQTGNYGYTF. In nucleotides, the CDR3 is TGCGCCAGCAGGCAGACAGGGAACTATGGCTACACCTTC.

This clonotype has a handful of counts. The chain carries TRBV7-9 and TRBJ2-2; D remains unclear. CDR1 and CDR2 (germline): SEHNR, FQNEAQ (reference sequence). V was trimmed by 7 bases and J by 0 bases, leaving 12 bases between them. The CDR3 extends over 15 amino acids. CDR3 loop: CASTFRQANTGELFF. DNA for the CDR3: TGTGCCAGCACCTTTAGGCAGGCGAACACCGGGGAGCTGTTTTTT.

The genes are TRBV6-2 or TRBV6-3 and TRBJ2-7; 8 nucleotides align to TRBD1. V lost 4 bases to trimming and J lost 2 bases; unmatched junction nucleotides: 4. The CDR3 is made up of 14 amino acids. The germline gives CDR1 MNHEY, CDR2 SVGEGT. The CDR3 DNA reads TGTGCCAGCAGTTCCCCGGGACAGGCCTACGAGCAGTACGTC. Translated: CASSSPGQAYEQYV.

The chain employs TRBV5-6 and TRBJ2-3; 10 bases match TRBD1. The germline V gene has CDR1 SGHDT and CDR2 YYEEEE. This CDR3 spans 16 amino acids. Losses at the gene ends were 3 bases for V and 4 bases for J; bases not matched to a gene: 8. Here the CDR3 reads CASSSRDRGSPDTQYF. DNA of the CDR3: TGTGCCAGCAGCTCCCGGGACAGGGGTTCCCCAGATACGCAGTATTTT. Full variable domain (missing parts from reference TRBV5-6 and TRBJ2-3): DAGVTQSPTHLIKTRGQQVTLRCSPKSGHDTVSWYQQALGQGPQFIFQYYEEEERQRGNFPDRFSGHQFPNYSSELNVNALLLGDSALYLCASSSRDRGSPDTQYFGPGTRLTVL.

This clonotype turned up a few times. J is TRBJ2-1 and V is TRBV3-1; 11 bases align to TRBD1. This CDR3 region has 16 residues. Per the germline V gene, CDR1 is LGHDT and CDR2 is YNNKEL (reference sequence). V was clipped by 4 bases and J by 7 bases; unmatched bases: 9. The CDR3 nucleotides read TGTGCCAGCAGCCCACAACCCGGGACAGGGGGTAATGAGCAGTTCTTC. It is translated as CASSPQPGTGGNEQFF.

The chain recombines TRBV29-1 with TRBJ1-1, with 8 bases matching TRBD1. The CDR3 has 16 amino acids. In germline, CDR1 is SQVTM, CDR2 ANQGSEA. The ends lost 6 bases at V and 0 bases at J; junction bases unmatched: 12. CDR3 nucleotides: TGCAGCGTACCCGGACAGGGCCTAGGGATGAACACTGAAGCTTTCTTT. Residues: CSVPGQGLGMNTEAFF.

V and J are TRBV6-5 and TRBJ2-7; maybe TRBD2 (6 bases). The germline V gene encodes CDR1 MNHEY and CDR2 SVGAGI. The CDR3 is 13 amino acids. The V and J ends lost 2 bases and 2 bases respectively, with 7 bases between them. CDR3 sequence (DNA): TGTGCCAGCAGTTACGCGGGACCCTACGAGCAGTACTTC. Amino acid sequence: CASSYAGPYEQYF.

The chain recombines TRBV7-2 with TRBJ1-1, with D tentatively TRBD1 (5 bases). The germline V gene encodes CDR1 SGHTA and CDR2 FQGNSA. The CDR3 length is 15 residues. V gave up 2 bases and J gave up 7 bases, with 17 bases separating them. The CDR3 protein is CASSLRTGTGVEAFF. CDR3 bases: TGTGCCAGCAGCTTAAGAACCGGGACGGGAGTTGAAGCTTTCTTT.

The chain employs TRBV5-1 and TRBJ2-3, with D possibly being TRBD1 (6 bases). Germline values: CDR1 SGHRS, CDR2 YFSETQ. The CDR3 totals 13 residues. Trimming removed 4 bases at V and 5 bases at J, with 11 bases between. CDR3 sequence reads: CASSAGQRDTQYF. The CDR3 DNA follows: TGCGCCAGCAGCGCCGGACAGCGAGATACGCAGTATTTT.

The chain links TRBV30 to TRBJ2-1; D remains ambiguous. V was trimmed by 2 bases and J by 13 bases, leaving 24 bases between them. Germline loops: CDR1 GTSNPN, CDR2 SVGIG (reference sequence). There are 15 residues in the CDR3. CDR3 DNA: TGTGCCTGGAGTAAAGCCTTACGGGCCCCCCGGTTTCAGTTCTTC. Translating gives CAWSKALRAPRFQFF.

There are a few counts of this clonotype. The CDR3 sequence is CASSPSTNTEAFF. Written as DNA, the CDR3 is TGTGCCAGCAGCCCCTCCACAAACACTGAAGCTTTCTTT. This sequence joins TRBV9 and TRBJ1-1; D is uncertain. Trimming removed 4 bases at V and 2 bases at J, with 9 bases between. Germline V gives CDR1 SGDLS, CDR2 YYNGEE. The CDR3 has 13 residues.

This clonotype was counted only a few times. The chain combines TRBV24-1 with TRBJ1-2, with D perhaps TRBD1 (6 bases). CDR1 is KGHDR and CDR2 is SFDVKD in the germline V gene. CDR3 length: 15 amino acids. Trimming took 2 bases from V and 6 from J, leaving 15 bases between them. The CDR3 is CATSDSQKGEDGYTF. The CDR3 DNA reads TGTGCCACCAGTGATTCCCAAAAGGGGGAGGATGGCTACACCTTC.

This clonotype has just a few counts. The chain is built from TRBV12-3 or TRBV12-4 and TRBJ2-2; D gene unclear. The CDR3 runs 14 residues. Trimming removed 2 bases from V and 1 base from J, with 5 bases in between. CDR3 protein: CASSLRLNTGELFF. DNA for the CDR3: TGTGCCAGCAGTTTAAGGTTGAACACCGGGGAGCTGTTTTTT.

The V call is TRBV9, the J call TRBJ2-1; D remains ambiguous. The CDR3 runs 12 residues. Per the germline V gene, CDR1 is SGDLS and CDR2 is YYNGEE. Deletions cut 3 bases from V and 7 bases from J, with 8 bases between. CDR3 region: CASSAGWNEQFF. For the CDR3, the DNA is TGTGCCAGCAGCGCCGGTTGGAATGAGCAGTTCTTC.

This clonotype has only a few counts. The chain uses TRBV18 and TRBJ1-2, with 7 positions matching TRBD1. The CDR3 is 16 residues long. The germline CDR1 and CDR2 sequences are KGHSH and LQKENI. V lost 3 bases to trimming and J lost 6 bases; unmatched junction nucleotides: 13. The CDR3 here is CASSPSITGEKDGYTF. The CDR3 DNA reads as TGTGCCAGCTCACCTTCAATTACAGGGGAAAAGGATGGCTACACCTTC.

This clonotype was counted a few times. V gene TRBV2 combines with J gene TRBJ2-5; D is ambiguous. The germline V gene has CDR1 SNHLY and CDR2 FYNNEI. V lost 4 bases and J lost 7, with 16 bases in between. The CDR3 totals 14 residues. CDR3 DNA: TGTGCCAGCAGTGGGGCTGCGCGTGGAGTGACCCAGTACTTC. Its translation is CASSGAARGVTQYF.

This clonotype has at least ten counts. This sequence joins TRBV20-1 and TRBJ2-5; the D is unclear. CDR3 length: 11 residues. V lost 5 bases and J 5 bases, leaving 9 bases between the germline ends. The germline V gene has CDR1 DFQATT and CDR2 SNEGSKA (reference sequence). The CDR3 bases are TGCAGTGCTTCAGATGGGGAGACCCAGTACTTC. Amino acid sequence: CSASDGETQYF.

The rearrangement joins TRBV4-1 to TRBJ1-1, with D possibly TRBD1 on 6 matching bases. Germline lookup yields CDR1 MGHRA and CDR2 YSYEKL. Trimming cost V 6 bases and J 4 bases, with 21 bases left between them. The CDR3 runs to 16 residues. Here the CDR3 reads CASSVNRVISVTEAFF. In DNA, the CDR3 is TGCGCCAGCAGTGTAAACAGGGTCATATCTGTCACTGAAGCTTTCTTT.